Here is one T cell receptor (beta chain) with its context. The germline gives CDR1 KGHDR, CDR2 SFDVKD. This CDR3 has 14 residues. Trimming pared 5 bases from V and 7 bases from J, leaving 16 bases between. The data originate from a study of blood T cell repertoires in COVID-19. Profiling relied on immunoSEQ multiplex PCR, and the TCRdb table lists in-frame clones only, not all of them. The sample has some 270,000 clones, approximately 84% seen once; the top ten hold about 6.9%. Sequencing was done on a sample of PBMCs or T cells enriched from blood (not recorded which). The chain has TRBV24-1 and TRBJ2-5; D is possibly TRBD2 (5 bases). This sequence originates from a woman aged 45-59 years who had been exposed to COVID-19. The DNA for the CDR3 is TGTGCCACCAGTGGGGCGGGTAGCGTCGCGACCCAGTACTTC. This codes for CATSGAGSVATQYF.